The clone carrying this T cell receptor beta chain was seen just once. The antigen remains undetermined. The protocol was immunoSEQ multiplex PCR, while the TCRdb copy is restricted to in-frame clones and leaves out a portion. The table records 140,000 to 150,000 clones, approximately 85% of them present only once. The germline CDR1 and CDR2 sequences are MGHRA and YSYEKL. V lost 1 base to trimming and J lost 7 bases, with 11 bases between them. This CDR3 has 14 amino acids. These data originate in a study of T cell responses to AZD1222 COVID-19 vaccine. Regarding the study as a whole: Spike-specific TCR depth and breadth grew after two AZD1222 doses.

The chain employs TRBV4-1 and TRBJ2-4; possible D gene TRBD2, 6 bases. This specimen was peripheral blood, taken on day 0 of AZD1222 vaccination. The clonotype originates from an adult in good health. The CDR3 region has the DNA TGCGCCAGCAGCCAAGGCTGGGCGGGGAACATTCAGTACTTC. Translating gives CASSQGWAGNIQYF.